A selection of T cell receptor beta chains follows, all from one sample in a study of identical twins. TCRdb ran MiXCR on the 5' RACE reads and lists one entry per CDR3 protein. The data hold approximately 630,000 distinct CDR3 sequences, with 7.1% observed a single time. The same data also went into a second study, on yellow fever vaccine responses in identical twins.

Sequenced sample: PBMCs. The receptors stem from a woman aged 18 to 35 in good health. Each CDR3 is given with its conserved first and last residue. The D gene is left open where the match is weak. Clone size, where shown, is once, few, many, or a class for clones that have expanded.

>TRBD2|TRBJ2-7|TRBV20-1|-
CSATAGTSYGYEQYF
TGCAGTGCTACTGCCGGGACTAGCTATGGTTACGAGCAGTACTTC
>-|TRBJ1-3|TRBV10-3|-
CAISIWGGSQEAGNTIYF
TGTGCCATCAGCATATGGGGCGGCTCTCAGGAGGCTGGAAACACCATATATTTT
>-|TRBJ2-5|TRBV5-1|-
CASSARDTEGAQYF
TGCGCCAGCAGCGCCCGGGACACGGAGGGGGCCCAGTACTTC
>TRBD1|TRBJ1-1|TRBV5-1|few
CASTTGGGTEAFF
TGCGCCAGCACGACAGGGGGAGGGACTGAAGCTTTCTTT
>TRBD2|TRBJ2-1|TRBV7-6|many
CASTSGDNEQFF
TGTGCCAGCACTAGCGGGGACAATGAGCAGTTCTTC
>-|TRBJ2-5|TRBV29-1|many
CSVERSLQETQYF
TGCAGCGTTGAACGGAGCCTACAAGAGACCCAGTACTTC
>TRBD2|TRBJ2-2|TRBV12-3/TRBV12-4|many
CASRQTSGSVAGELFF
TGTGCCAGCAGGCAGACTAGCGGGAGTGTCGCCGGGGAGCTGTTTTTT
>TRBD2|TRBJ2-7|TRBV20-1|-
CSARDPAGVPYEQYF
TGCAGTGCTAGAGACCCAGCGGGAGTACCCTACGAGCAGTACTTC
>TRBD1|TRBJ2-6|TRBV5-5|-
CASSYGNRQGGGANVLTF
TGTGCCAGCAGCTATGGAAACCGACAGGGCGGTGGGGCCAACGTCCTGACTTTC
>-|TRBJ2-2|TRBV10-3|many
CAHQGYTGELFF
TGTGCCCACCAGGGGTATACCGGGGAGCTGTTTTTT
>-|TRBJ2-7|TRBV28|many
CASSLLPSLAYEQYF
TGTGCCAGCAGTTTACTCCCTAGCCTGGCCTACGAGCAGTACTTC
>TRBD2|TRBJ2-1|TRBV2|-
CASSEPTTSGSSDEQFF
TGTGCCAGCAGTGAGCCCACTACTAGCGGGAGTTCGGATGAGCAGTTCTTC
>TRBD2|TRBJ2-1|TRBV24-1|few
CATSDPAGEIYNEQFF
TGTGCCACCAGTGATCCTGCGGGAGAAATCTACAATGAGCAGTTCTTC
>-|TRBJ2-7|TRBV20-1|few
CSATTQGPGAFGEQYF
TGCAGTGCAACGACACAGGGGCCGGGAGCGTTCGGGGAGCAGTACTTC
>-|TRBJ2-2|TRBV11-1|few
CASSLGLGYGELFF
TGTGCCAGCAGCTTAGGACTAGGATACGGGGAGCTGTTTTTT
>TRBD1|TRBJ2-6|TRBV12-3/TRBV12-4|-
CACSGTGGIVSGANVLTF
TGTGCCTGCAGCGGGACAGGGGGGATAGTCTCTGGGGCCAACGTCCTGACTTTC
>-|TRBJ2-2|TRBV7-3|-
CASSPDVRLGGELFF
TGTGCCAGCAGCCCAGACGTCCGGTTGGGCGGGGAGCTGTTTTTT
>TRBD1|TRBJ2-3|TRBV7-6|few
CASSPHTGGPDTQYF
TGTGCCAGCAGCCCCCACACAGGGGGACCAGATACGCAGTATTTT
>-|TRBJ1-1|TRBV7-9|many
CASSYSGAEAFF
TGTGCCAGCAGCTACTCGGGTGCTGAAGCTTTCTTT
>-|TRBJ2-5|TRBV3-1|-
CATCQDTGLWETQYF
TGTGCCACCTGCCAAGATACAGGGCTCTGGGAGACCCAGTACTTC
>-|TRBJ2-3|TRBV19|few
CASSTTGNMNTQYF
TGTGCCAGTAGTACTACAGGGAATATGAATACGCAGTATTTT
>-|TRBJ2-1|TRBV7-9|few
CASSLVDSVIEQFF
TGTGCCAGCAGCTTGGTCGACTCCGTTATTGAGCAGTTCTTC
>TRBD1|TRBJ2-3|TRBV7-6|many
CASSPGQGSTDTQYF
TGTGCCAGCAGTCCCGGACAGGGTAGCACAGATACGCAGTATTTT
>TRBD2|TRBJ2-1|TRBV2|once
CASGESGLALNEQFF
TGTGCCAGCGGCGAATCGGGACTAGCACTCAATGAGCAGTTCTTC
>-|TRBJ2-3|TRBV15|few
CATERQDRSQYTDTQYF
TGTGCCACGGAGAGACAAGACAGGAGCCAATACACAGATACGCAGTATTTT
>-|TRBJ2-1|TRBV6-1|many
CASSEGGRGQFF
TGTGCCAGCAGTGAAGGGGGCAGGGGACAGTTCTTC
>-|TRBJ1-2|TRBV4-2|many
CASSQDVRGFTPANYGYTF
TGTGCCAGCAGCCAAGACGTCAGGGGCTTTACCCCTGCTAACTATGGCTACACCTTC
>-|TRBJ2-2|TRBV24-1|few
CATAASGNTGELFF
TGTGCCACCGCGGCGAGCGGGAACACCGGGGAGCTGTTTTTT
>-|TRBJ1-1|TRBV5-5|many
CASSLVGGNTEAFF
TGTGCCAGCAGTTTAGTGGGTGGCAACACTGAAGCTTTCTTT
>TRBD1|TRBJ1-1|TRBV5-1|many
CASRRDSKNTEAFF
TGCGCCAGCAGAAGGGACAGCAAGAACACTGAAGCTTTCTTT
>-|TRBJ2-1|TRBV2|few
CASSRGEGQGEQFF
TGTGCCAGCAGTAGGGGGGAGGGCCAGGGTGAGCAGTTCTTC
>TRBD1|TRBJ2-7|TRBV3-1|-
CASTQGDPSYYEQYF
TGTGCCAGCACCCAGGGGGACCCTTCCTACTACGAGCAGTACTTC
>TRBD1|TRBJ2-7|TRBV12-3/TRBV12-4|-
CASRTGSEREQYF
TGTGCCAGCAGGACAGGGTCGGAACGCGAGCAGTACTTC
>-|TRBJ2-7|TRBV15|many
CATSRDRGGGSDEQYF
TGTGCCACCAGCAGAGATCGAGGAGGGGGAAGCGACGAGCAGTACTTC
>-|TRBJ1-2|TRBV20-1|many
CSAREIGITYGYTF
TGCAGTGCTAGGGAAATTGGGATCACCTATGGCTACACCTTC
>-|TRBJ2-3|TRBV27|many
CASSPTSTDTQYF
TGTGCCAGCAGTCCGACTAGCACAGATACGCAGTATTTT
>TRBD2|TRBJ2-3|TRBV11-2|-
CASSQDPGLAGGPADTQYF
TGTGCCAGCAGTCAAGACCCGGGACTAGCGGGGGGGCCCGCAGATACGCAGTATTTT
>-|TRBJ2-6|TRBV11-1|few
CASSFVLSRVPGANVLTF
TGTGCCAGCAGCTTTGTGTTAAGCAGGGTTCCTGGGGCCAACGTCCTGACTTTC
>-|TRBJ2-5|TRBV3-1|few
CASSQPSQTQYF
TGTGCCAGCAGCCAACCTTCCCAGACCCAGTACTTC
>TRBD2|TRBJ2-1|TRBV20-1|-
CSARDPGLAGARRNEQFF
TGCAGTGCTAGAGATCCGGGACTAGCGGGAGCGCGTAGGAATGAGCAGTTCTTC
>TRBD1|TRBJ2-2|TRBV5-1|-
CASSPYPDRGRDTGELFF
TGCGCCAGCAGCCCCTACCCGGACAGGGGGCGGGACACCGGGGAGCTGTTTTTT
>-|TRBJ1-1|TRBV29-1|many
CSVGSGMPEAFF
TGCAGCGTTGGGTCAGGGATGCCTGAAGCTTTCTTT
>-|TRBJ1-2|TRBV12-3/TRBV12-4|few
CASAKDTNYGYTF
TGTGCCAGCGCTAAAGACACAAACTATGGCTACACCTTC
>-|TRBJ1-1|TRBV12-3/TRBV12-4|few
CASSVNMNTEAFF
TGTGCCAGCAGTGTAAATATGAACACTGAAGCTTTCTTT
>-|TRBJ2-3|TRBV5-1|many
CASSLVRPSDTQYF
TGCGCCAGCAGCTTGGTCAGGCCCTCAGATACGCAGTATTTT
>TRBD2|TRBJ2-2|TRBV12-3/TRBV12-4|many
CASSYRTSGFTGELFF
TGTGCCAGCAGTTACCGGACTAGCGGTTTCACCGGGGAGCTGTTTTTT
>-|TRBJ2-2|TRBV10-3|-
CAIRKDTPDTGELFF
TGTGCCATCAGGAAGGACACCCCGGACACCGGGGAGCTGTTTTTT
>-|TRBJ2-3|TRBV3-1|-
CASSQHLLDLNTDTQYF
TGTGCCAGCAGCCAGCACCTCCTGGACTTAAACACAGATACGCAGTATTTT
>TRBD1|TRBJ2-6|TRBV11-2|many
CASSLYRGPSSGANVLTF
TGTGCCAGCAGCTTATACAGGGGCCCTTCCTCTGGGGCCAACGTCCTGACTTTC
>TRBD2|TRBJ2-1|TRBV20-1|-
CSAPQLAGRNNEQFF
TGCAGTGCTCCTCAATTAGCGGGGCGGAACAATGAGCAGTTCTTC
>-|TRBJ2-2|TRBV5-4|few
CASSSKFGDMDTGELFF
TGTGCCAGCAGCTCCAAATTTGGGGACATGGACACCGGGGAGCTGTTTTTT
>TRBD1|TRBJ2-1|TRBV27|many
CASSRRGQGFREQFF
TGTGCCAGCAGTCGGCGGGGACAGGGGTTTAGGGAGCAGTTCTTC
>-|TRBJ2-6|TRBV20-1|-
CSAMTVIGANVLTF
TGCAGTGCAATGACAGTCATTGGGGCCAACGTCCTGACTTTC
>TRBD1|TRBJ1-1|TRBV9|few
CASSVGTGKNTEAFF
TGTGCCAGCAGCGTAGGGACAGGGAAGAACACTGAAGCTTTCTTT
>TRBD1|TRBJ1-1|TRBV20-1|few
CSGQGDVEAFF
TGCAGTGGGCAGGGGGATGTTGAAGCTTTCTTT
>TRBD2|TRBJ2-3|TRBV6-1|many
CASSRSGSGSDTQYF
TGTGCCAGCAGCCGAAGCGGGAGTGGAAGCGATACGCAGTATTTT